The sequence of this T cell receptor (beta chain) was determined in a study of cytomegalovirus exposure and HLA in healthy donors. The CDR3 loop spans 14 amino acids. V gave up 3 bases and J gave up 0 bases, with 9 bases separating them. Germline-derived CDR1 and CDR2 are SGHAT and FQDESV (reference sequence). It was the approximately 110-subject validation cohort, separate from the roughly 700-subject first cohort, to which the donors belonged. Produced via immunoSEQ multiplex PCR; TCRdb's table is partial and in-frame only. Altogether about 110,000 clones are present, approximately 90% being singletons, with the ten largest covering about 2%.

The clonotype comes from a woman aged 18-29 years in good health and CMV-seronegative. Sequencing was done on a sample of PBMCs. The chain combines TRBV11-1 with TRBJ2-7; the D gene is possibly TRBD1 (5 bases). CDR3 in DNA: TGTGCCAGCAGCTTTGGCAGGGCCTCCTACGAGCAGTACTTC. The encoded protein is CASSFGRASYEQYF.